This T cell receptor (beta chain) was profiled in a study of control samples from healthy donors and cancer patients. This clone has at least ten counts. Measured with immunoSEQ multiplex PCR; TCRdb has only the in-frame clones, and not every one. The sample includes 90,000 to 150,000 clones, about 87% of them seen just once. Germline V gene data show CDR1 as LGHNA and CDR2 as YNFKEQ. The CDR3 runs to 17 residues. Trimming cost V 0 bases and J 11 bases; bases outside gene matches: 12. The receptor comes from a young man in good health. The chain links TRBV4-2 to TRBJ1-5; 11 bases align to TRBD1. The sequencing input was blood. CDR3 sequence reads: CASSQDPGQGAGWTQHF. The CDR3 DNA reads TGTGCCAGCAGCCAAGACCCCGGACAGGGGGCGGGTTGGACCCAGCATTTT.